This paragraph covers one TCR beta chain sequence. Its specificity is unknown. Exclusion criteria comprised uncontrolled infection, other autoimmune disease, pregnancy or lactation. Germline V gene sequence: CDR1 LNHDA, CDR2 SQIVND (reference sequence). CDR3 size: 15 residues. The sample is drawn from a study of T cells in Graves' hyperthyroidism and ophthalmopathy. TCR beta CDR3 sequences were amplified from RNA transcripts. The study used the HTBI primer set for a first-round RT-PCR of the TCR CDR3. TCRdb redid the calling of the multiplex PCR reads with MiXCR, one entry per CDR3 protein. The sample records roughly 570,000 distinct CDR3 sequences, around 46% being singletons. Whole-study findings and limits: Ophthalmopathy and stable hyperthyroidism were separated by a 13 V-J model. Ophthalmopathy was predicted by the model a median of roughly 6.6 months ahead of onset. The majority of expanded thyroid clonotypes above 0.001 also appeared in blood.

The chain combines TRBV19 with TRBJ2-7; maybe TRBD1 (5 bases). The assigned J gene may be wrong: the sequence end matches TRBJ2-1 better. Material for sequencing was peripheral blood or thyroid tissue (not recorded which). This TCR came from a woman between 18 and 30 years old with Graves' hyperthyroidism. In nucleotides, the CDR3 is TGTGCCAGTAGTATTGGAGCAGGGCCTTGGGATGAGCAGTTCTTC. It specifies CASSIGAGPWDEQFF.